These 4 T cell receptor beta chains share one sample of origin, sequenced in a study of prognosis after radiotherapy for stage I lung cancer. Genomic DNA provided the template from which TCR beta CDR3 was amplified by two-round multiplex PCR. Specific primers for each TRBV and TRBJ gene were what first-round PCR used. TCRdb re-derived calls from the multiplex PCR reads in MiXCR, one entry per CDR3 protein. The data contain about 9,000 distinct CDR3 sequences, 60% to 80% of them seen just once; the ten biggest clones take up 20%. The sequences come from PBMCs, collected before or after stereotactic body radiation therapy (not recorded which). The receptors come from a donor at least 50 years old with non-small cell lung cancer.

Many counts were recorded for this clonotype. The CDR3 is CASSPGTENTEAFF. The CDR3, as DNA: TGTGCCAGCAGCCCCGGGACAGAGAACACTGAAGCTTTCTTT. The J gene is TRBJ1-1, the V gene TRBV7-9; 7 bases line up with TRBD1. CDR1 is SEHNR, CDR2 FQNEAQ, per germline (reference sequence). The J segment lost 1 base and the V segment lost 5 bases, leaving 4 bases of the junction unmatched. The CDR3 extends over 14 amino acids.

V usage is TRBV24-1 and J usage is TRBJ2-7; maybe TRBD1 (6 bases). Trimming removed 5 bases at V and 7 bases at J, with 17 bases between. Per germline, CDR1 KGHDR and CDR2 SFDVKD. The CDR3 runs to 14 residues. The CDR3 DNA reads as TGTGCCACCAGTGTCAGGGGATATACCAATGAGCAGTACTTC. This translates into CATSVRGYTNEQYF.

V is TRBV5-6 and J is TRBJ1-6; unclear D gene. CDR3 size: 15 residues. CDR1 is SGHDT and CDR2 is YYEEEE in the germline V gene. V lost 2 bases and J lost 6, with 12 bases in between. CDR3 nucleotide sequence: TGTGCCAGCAGCTTACTTGCGGGGTCTAATTCACCCCTCCACTTT. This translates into CASSLLAGSNSPLHF.

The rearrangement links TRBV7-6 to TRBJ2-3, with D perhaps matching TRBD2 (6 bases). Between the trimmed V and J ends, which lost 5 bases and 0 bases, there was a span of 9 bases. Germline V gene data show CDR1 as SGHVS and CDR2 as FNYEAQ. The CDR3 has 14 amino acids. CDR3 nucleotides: TGTGCCAGCAGCGCCGGGACTAGCACAGATACGCAGTATTTT. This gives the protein CASSAGTSTDTQYF.